The 6 T cell receptor beta chains presented below share a single source sample, sequenced in a study of blood T cell repertoires in COVID-19. The repertoire was sequenced with immunoSEQ multiplex PCR; TCRdb's copy has only in-frame clones and lacks some. Among 72,000 or so clones, 80% to 90% were seen once, and the ten largest hold roughly 6.2%. Sequencing input: peripheral blood. The origin of the receptors is a man between 45 and 60 years old with active COVID-19.

The V and J genes are TRBV5-8 and TRBJ2-7; no reliable D call. V lost 4 bases, J lost 2 bases, and 13 bases lay in between. Per germline, CDR1 SGHTS and CDR2 YDEGEE. CDR3 size: 14 residues. The CDR3 loop is CASSPSSPAYEQYF. The CDR3, as DNA: TGTGCCAGCAGCCCCTCGTCCCCGGCCTACGAGCAGTACTTC.

In its sample, this clone was seen a few times. The V call is TRBV3-1 (or the pseudogene TRBV3-2), the J call TRBJ2-4; 13 bases map to TRBD2. This CDR3 has 17 residues. The V and J ends lost 0 bases and 8 bases, in that order; junction bases with no gene match: 7. The V gene's germline CDR1 is LGHDT and CDR2 YNNKEL (reference sequence). In nucleotides, the CDR3 is TGTGCCAGCAGCCAAGATGAGGGACTAGCGGGAAATGACATTCAGTACTTC. Its protein is CASSQDEGLAGNDIQYF.

The J gene is TRBJ2-1, the V gene TRBV19; 9 positions match TRBD2. The germline CDR1 and CDR2 sequences are LNHDA and SQIVND (reference sequence). The CDR3 loop spans 16 amino acids. Losses at the gene ends were 7 bases for V and 3 bases for J; bases not matched to a gene: 10. CDR3 residues: CASKKLAGSLYNEQFF. As DNA, the CDR3 is TGTGCCAGTAAGAAGCTAGCGGGGTCCCTCTACAATGAGCAGTTCTTC. Variable domain in full (rest from reference TRBV19 and TRBJ2-1): DGGITQSPKYLFRKEGQNVTLSCEQNLNHDAMYWYRQDPGQGLRLIYYSQIVNDFQKGDIAEGYSVSREKKESFPLTVTSAQKNPTAFYLCASKKLAGSLYNEQFFGPGTRLTVL.

This chain connects TRBV20-1 to TRBJ2-1; D not resolved. The CDR3 has 10 residues. The V gene lost 6 bases and the J gene lost 9 bases, with 9 bases spanning the gap. The germline gives CDR1 DFQATT, CDR2 SNEGSKA (reference sequence). The CDR3 protein is CSAQVAEQFF. CDR3 sequence (DNA): TGCAGTGCCCAGGTCGCTGAGCAGTTCTTC.

This chain links TRBV9 with TRBJ2-7; possibly TRBD1 for D (6 bases). The V gene lost 0 bases and the J gene lost 2 bases, with 12 bases spanning the gap. Germline-derived CDR1 and CDR2 are SGDLS and YYNGEE. CDR3 length equals 15 residues. In nucleotides, the CDR3 is TGTGCCAGCAGCGTAGGGTCGAAGGGGGCCTACGAGCAGTACTTC. Translating it yields CASSVGSKGAYEQYF. The full variable domain, with the rest looked up from reference TRBV9 and TRBJ2-7, is DSGVTQTPKHLITATGQRVTLRCSPRSGDLSVYWYQQSLDQGLQFLIQYYNGEERAKGNILERFSAQQFPDLHSELNLSSLELGDSALYFCASSVGSKGAYEQYFGPGTRLTVT.

The CDR3 is CASSLVPDSETQYF. The CDR3 DNA follows: TGCGCCAGCAGCTTGGTTCCCGACTCAGAGACCCAGTACTTC. The gene calls are TRBV5-1 and TRBJ2-5; D is undetermined. Germline V gene sequence: CDR1 SGHRS, CDR2 YFSETQ. With 0 bases removed from V and 4 bases from J, the gap between germline ends came to 10 bases. The CDR3 loop spans 14 amino acids.